A selection of T cell receptor beta chains follows, all from one sample in a study of blood T cell repertoires in COVID-19. Libraries were prepared by immunoSEQ multiplex PCR; TCRdb keeps only in-frame clonotypes and omits some of them. The data hold some 160,000 clones, with about 80% observed a single time. Sequenced sample: PBMCs or T cells enriched from blood (not recorded which). These receptors were taken from a woman aged 60-75 years who had recovered from COVID-19. Both conserved end residues are part of each CDR3. D genes are given only for firm matches. Clone sizes are given selectively: once, few, many, or a class where the clone is expanded.

j_gene: TRBJ1-1; v_gene: TRBV29-1; abundance: once; d_gene: NA; CDR3aa: CSVEGLGDTEAFF; CDR3nt: TGCAGCGTTGAAGGACTAGGAGACACTGAAGCTTTCTTT
j_gene: TRBJ2-7; v_gene: TRBV5-8; abundance: NA; d_gene: TRBD2; CDR3aa: CASSLRTSGAYEQYF; CDR3nt: TGTGCCAGCAGTCTCCGGACTAGCGGGGCATACGAGCAGTACTTC
j_gene: TRBJ1-3; v_gene: TRBV11-2; abundance: NA; d_gene: NA; CDR3aa: CASSPRGSGNTIYF; CDR3nt: TGTGCCAGCAGCCCCCGGGGATCTGGAAACACCATATATTTT
j_gene: TRBJ2-7; v_gene: TRBV4-1; abundance: NA; d_gene: TRBD1; CDR3aa: CASSRGQGATYEQYF; CDR3nt: TGCGCCAGCAGCCGTGGACAGGGGGCAACCTACGAGCAGTACTTC
j_gene: TRBJ1-3; v_gene: TRBV14; abundance: NA; d_gene: NA; CDR3aa: CASSRTGTGNTIYF; CDR3nt: TGTGCCAGCAGCCGCACAGGGACTGGAAACACCATATATTTT
j_gene: TRBJ2-7; v_gene: TRBV5-1; abundance: many; d_gene: NA; CDR3aa: CAPTRGRGNEQYF; CDR3nt: TGCGCCCCCACACGGGGCAGGGGAAACGAGCAGTACTTC
j_gene: TRBJ2-7; v_gene: TRBV6-5; abundance: few; d_gene: TRBD1; CDR3aa: CASNPRGSSYEQYF; CDR3nt: TGTGCCAGCAACCCCAGGGGGAGCTCCTACGAGCAGTACTTC
j_gene: TRBJ2-5; v_gene: TRBV5-1; abundance: NA; d_gene: TRBD2; CDR3aa: CASSLTSGQTSQYF; CDR3nt: TGCGCCAGCAGCCTGACTAGCGGGCAGACCTCCCAGTACTTC
j_gene: TRBJ2-5; v_gene: TRBV5-1; abundance: NA; d_gene: TRBD1; CDR3aa: CASSRGTGERKTQYF; CDR3nt: TGCGCCAGCAGTCGGGGGACAGGGGAAAGGAAGACCCAGTACTTC
j_gene: TRBJ1-3; v_gene: TRBV18; abundance: NA; d_gene: NA; CDR3aa: CASSPKTDSGNTIYF; CDR3nt: TGTGCCAGCTCACCAAAAACAGACTCTGGAAACACCATATATTTT
j_gene: TRBJ2-2; v_gene: TRBV10-1; abundance: NA; d_gene: TRBD2; CDR3aa: CASSEAGLAGEVGELFF; CDR3nt: TGCGCCAGCAGTGAGGCCGGACTAGCGGGGGAAGTCGGGGAGCTGTTTTTT
j_gene: TRBJ1-6; v_gene: TRBV28; abundance: NA; d_gene: NA; CDR3aa: CASTAPQGHSPLHF; CDR3nt: TGTGCCAGCACCGCCCCTCAGGGGCACTCACCCCTCCACTTT
j_gene: TRBJ2-3; v_gene: TRBV24-1; abundance: NA; d_gene: NA; CDR3aa: CATSDGSKQVSQKDTQYF; CDR3nt: TGTGCCACCAGTGATGGAAGTAAACAGGTTTCTCAGAAGGATACGCAGTATTTT
j_gene: TRBJ2-7; v_gene: TRBV19; abundance: NA; d_gene: NA; CDR3aa: CASSLGVGVNSLGLYF; CDR3nt: TGTGCCAGTAGCCTCGGTGTGGGGGTTAACTCGTTGGGACTGTACTTC
j_gene: TRBJ2-3; v_gene: TRBV5-4; abundance: NA; d_gene: NA; CDR3aa: CASSSRGTDTQYF; CDR3nt: TGTGCCAGCAGCTCCAGGGGCACAGATACGCAGTATTTT
j_gene: TRBJ1-5; v_gene: TRBV5-1; abundance: NA; d_gene: NA; CDR3aa: CASSLAPGTSNQPQHF; CDR3nt: TGCGCCAGCAGCTTGGCCCCAGGTACCAGCAATCAGCCCCAGCATTTT
j_gene: TRBJ1-5; v_gene: TRBV19; abundance: NA; d_gene: TRBD1; CDR3aa: CASRNPGTGRTQPQHF; CDR3nt: TGTGCCAGTAGAAACCCAGGGACAGGGAGGACTCAGCCCCAGCATTTT
j_gene: TRBJ1-5; v_gene: TRBV19; abundance: NA; d_gene: NA; CDR3aa: CASMSYSNQPQHF; CDR3nt: TGTGCCAGTATGAGCTATAGCAATCAGCCCCAGCATTTT
j_gene: TRBJ1-1; v_gene: TRBV15; abundance: NA; d_gene: TRBD1; CDR3aa: CATSRDRTNTEAFF; CDR3nt: TGTGCCACCAGCAGGGACAGGACGAACACTGAAGCTTTCTTT
j_gene: TRBJ2-5; v_gene: TRBV7-2; abundance: NA; d_gene: NA; CDR3aa: CASSLVSAVTQYF; CDR3nt: TGTGCCAGCAGCTTAGTATCCGCAGTGACCCAGTACTTC